Presented here are 8 T cell receptor beta chains from one specimen sequenced in a study of cytomegalovirus exposure and HLA in healthy donors. 60 Vbeta and 13 Jbeta primers were used in PCR. Repertoires were generated with immunoSEQ multiplex PCR, while TCRdb's copy carries only in-frame clones and drops some. The profile shows 170,000 or so clones, roughly four fifths of them singletons. The sequenced material came from PBMCs. Source of these receptors: a middle-aged man in good health and CMV-seronegative.

The chain has TRBV6-1 and TRBJ2-3; 8 nucleotides agree with TRBD1. The CDR3 extends over 15 amino acids. V trimming: 10 bases; J trimming: 1 base; junction bases outside the gene matches: 10. Per germline, CDR1 MNHNS and CDR2 SASEGT. CDR3 amino acids: CATRNRGSGTDTQYF. The DNA of the CDR3 is TGTGCCACCAGGAACAGGGGGTCGGGCACAGATACGCAGTATTTT.

This chain connects TRBV9 to TRBJ2-7; the D gene is possibly TRBD2 (6 bases). V gave up 0 bases and J gave up 1 base, with 17 bases separating them. Germline V gene sequence: CDR1 SGDLS, CDR2 YYNGEE. The CDR3 is 17 residues long. CDR3 nucleotides: TGTGCCAGCAGCGTAGGTGGAGGGTGGCAGGCTTCCTACGAGCAGTACTTC. It yields the protein CASSVGGGWQASYEQYF.

The rearrangement uses TRBV21-1 and TRBJ2-3; TRBD1 is the table's D call and was not checked against the DNA. TRBV21-1 is a documented pseudogene. CDR3 length: 17 residues. The CDR3 here is CASSKVEGQGGTDTQYF. The CDR3 DNA follows: TGTGCCAGCAGCAAAGTGGAAGGACAGGGAGGCACAGATACGCAGTATTTT.

This clone is a singleton in its sample. The chain is built from TRBV4-3 and TRBJ1-2; 9 bases fit TRBD1. CDR3 size: 15 residues. The V gene end was trimmed by 2 bases and the J gene end by 4 bases; junction bases not matched to a gene: 5. The germline CDR1 and CDR2 sequences are LGHNA and YSLEER. The CDR3 here is CASSQLQGAIYGYTF. CDR3 coding DNA: TGCGCCAGCAGCCAACTACAGGGGGCAATCTATGGCTACACCTTC.

This clone was counted only a few times. This chain uses TRBV5-4 with TRBJ1-3; the D gene is possibly TRBD1 (6 bases). V dropped 1 base and J dropped 8 bases, with 13 bases sitting between them. This CDR3 is 14 amino acids long. CDR1 is SGHNT and CDR2 is YYREEE in the germline V gene (reference sequence). CDR3 sequence (DNA): TGTGCCAGCAGCTTGTGGGGGGGCGCAGACACCATATATTTT. Translating gives CASSLWGGADTIYF.

The genes are TRBV14 and TRBJ1-1; D uncertain. CDR1 is SGHDN, CDR2 FVKESK, per germline. CDR3 length: 13 residues. Trimming left V 1 base short and J 4 bases short, with 7 bases between. The CDR3 DNA reads TGTGCCAGCAGCCAAGTAATTAGCACTGAAGCTTTCTTT. It encodes CASSQVISTEAFF.

About this clone itself: An end of the junction does not agree with germline; a read error may underlie this. V is TRBV7-9 and J is TRBJ2-3, with D perhaps TRBD2 (6 bases). CDR1 is SEHNR and CDR2 is FQNEAQ in the germline V gene (reference sequence). This CDR3 has 14 amino acids. The CDR3 reads CSSSKGLASDTQYF. The CDR3, as DNA: TGTTCCAGCAGCAAGGGACTCGCCTCCGATACGCAGTATTTT.

CDR3 loop: CASSTQTVSGNTIYF. The CDR3 nucleotides are TGTGCCAGCAGTACCCAGACAGTCTCTGGAAACACCATATATTTT. The V and J genes are TRBV6-1 and TRBJ1-3, with a tentative D call TRBD1 (5 bases). CDR1 and CDR2 from the germline V gene are MNHNS and SASEGT. CDR3 length: 15 residues. V lost 5 bases and J 0 bases, leaving 11 bases between the germline ends.